This T cell receptor (beta chain) was sequenced during a study of blood T cell repertoires in COVID-19. Study overall: Whether acute or convalescent, the COVID-19 samples came from the United States, Italy and Spain. Sample material is recorded as cDNA or gDNA derived from T cells, B-cell-depleted T cells, or PBMCs.

This CDR3 has 13 residues. CDR1 and CDR2 from the germline V gene are SNHLY and FYNNEI. Trimming left V 6 bases short and J 2 bases short, with 8 bases between. Produced via immunoSEQ multiplex PCR; TCRdb's table is partial and in-frame only. The sample lists 200,000 to 300,000 clones, 80% to 90% occurring once. The chain joins TRBV2 to TRBJ1-3; a weak D match, TRBD1 (6 bases). The material sequenced was peripheral blood. This clonotype was obtained from a man aged 55 to 70 with acute or convalescent COVID-19. CDR3 sequence (DNA): TGTGCCAGCAGGGACAGTGCTGGAAACACCATATATTTT. Amino acid sequence: CASRDSAGNTIYF.